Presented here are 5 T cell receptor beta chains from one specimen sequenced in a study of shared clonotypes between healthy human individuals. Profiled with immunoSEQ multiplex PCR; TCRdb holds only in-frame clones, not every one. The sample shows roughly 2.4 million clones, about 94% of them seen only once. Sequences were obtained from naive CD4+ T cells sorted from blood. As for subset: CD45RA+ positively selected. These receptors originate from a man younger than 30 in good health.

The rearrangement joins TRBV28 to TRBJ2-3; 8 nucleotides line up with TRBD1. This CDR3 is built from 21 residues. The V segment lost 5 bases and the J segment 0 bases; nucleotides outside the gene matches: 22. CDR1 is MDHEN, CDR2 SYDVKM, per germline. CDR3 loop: CASSTKTDRGVLFPSTDTQYF. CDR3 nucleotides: TGTGCCAGCAGTACTAAGACAGACAGGGGCGTACTTTTTCCGAGCACAGATACGCAGTATTTT.

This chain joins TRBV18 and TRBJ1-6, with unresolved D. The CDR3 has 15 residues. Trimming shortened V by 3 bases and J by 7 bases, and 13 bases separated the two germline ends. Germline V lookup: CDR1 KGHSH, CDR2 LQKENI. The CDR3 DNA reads TGTGCCAGCTCACCCATCGGGGTCTTGAATTCACCCCTCCACTTT. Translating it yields CASSPIGVLNSPLHF.

The CDR3 nucleotides read TGTGCCAGCTCACCACCCCAGCGGGGCGAAACAGATACGCAGTATTTT. This gives the protein CASSPPQRGETDTQYF. The chain joins TRBV18 to TRBJ2-3; TRBD2 agrees at 7 bases. The V and J ends lost 0 bases and 3 bases, in that order; junction bases with no gene match: 6. From germline, CDR1 is KGHSH and CDR2 LQKENI. The length of the CDR3 is 16 residues.

In DNA, the CDR3 is TGCGCCAGCAGCTTGCAGACAGCCTACGAGCAGTACTTC. As protein: CASSLQTAYEQYF. This chain joins TRBV5-1 and TRBJ2-7; D perhaps matches TRBD1 (5 bases). CDR1 and CDR2 (germline): SGHRS, YFSETQ. V lost 1 base to trimming and J lost 2 bases, with 7 bases between them. This CDR3 is built from 13 residues.

This CDR3 reads CAISAGTSGETQYF. The CDR3 DNA reads as TGTGCCATCAGTGCCGGGACTAGCGGAGAGACCCAGTACTTC. The V call is TRBV10-3, the J call TRBJ2-5; 11 bases are a match to TRBD2. Germline V gives CDR1 ENHRY, CDR2 SYGVKD. This CDR3 region has 14 residues. V shed 4 bases, J shed 4 bases, and the junction held 2 bases outside the gene matches.